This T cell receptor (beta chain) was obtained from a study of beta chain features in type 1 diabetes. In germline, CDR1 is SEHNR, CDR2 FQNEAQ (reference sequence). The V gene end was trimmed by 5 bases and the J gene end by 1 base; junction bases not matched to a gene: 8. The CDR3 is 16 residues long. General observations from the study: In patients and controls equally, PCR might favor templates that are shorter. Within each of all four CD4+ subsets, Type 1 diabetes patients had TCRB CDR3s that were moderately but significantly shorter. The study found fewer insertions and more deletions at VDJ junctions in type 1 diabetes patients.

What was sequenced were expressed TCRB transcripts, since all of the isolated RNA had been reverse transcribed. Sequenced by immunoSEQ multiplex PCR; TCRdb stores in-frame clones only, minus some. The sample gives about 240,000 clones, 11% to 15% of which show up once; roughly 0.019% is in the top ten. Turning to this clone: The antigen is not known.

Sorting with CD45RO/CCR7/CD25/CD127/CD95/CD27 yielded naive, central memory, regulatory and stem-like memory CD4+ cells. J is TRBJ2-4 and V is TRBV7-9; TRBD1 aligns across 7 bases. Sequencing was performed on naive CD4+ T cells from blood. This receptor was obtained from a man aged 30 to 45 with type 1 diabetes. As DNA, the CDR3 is TGTGCCAGCAGCCTTCGACAGGGAAGTGCCAAAAACATTCAGTACTTC. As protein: CASSLRQGSAKNIQYF.